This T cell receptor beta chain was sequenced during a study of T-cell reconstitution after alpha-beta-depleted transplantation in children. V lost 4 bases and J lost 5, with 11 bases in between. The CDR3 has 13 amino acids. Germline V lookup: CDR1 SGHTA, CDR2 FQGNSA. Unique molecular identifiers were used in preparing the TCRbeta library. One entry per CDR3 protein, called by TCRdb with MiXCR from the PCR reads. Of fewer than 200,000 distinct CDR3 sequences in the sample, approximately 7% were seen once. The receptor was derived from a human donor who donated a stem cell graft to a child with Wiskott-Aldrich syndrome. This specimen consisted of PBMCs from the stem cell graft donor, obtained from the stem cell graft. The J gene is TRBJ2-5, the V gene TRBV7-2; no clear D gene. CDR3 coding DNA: TGTGCCAGCAGCTCTAGGCCCGGGGAGACCCAGTACTTC. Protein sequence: CASSSRPGETQYF.